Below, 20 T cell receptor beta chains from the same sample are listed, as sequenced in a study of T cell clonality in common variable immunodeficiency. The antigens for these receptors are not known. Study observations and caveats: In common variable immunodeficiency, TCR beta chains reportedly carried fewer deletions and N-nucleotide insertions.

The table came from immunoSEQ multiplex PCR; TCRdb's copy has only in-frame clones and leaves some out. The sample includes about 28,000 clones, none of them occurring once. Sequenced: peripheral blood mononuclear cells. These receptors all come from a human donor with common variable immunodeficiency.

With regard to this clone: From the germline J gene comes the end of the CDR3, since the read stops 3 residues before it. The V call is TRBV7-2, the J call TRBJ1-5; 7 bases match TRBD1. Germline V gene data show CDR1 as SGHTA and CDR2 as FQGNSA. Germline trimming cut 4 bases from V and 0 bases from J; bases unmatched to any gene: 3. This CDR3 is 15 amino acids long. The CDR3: CASSSRGISNQPQHF. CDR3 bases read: TGTGCCAGCAGCTCCAGGGGGATTAGCAATCAGCCC. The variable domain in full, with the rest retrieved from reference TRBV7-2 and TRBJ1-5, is GAGVSQSPSNKVTEKGKDVELRCDPISGHTALYWYRQSLGQGLEFLIYFQGNSAPDKSGLPSDRFSAERTGGSVSTLTIQRTQQEDSAVYLCASSSRGISNQPQHFGDGTRLSIL.

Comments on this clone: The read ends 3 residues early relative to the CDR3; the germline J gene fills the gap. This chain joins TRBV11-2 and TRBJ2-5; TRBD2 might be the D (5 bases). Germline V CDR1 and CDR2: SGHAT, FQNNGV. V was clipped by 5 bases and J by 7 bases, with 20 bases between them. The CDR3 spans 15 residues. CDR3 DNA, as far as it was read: TGTGCCAGCAGCCAAAATCAATTCCAGACTATGACC. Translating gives CASSQNQFQTMT. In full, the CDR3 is CASSQNQFQTMTQYF.

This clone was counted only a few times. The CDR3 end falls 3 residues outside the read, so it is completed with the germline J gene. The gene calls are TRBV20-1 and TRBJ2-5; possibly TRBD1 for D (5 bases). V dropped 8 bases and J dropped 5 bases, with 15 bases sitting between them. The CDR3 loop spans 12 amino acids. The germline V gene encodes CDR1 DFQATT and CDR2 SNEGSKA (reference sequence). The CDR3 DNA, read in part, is TGCAGTCCCCTCAGGGCTAGGGAGACC. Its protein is CSPLRARET. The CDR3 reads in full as CSPLRARETQYF.

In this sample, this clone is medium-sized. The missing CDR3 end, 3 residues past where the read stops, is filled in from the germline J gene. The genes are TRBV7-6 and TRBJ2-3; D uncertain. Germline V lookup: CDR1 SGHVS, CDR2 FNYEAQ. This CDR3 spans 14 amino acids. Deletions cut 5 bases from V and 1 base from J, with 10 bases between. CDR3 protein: CASSRAARTDTQYF. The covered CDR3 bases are TGTGCCAGCAGCCGCGCGGCCCGCACAGATACG. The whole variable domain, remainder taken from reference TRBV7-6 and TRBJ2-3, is GAGVSQSPRYKVTKRGQDVALRCDPISGHVSLYWYRQALGQGPEFLTYFNYEAQQDKSGLPNDRFSAERPEGSISTLTIQRTEQRDSAMYRCASSRAARTDTQYFGPGTRLTVL.

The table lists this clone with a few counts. CDR3 bases read: TGCAGTGCTAGAGACCAGTTGCGGAGCTCCTACGAG. Translation: CSARDQLRSSYE. The whole CDR3 protein reads CSARDQLRSSYEQYF. The chain combines TRBV20-1 with TRBJ2-7; no firm D call. Read coverage stops 3 residues before the CDR3 terminus; the germline J gene supplies the remainder. This CDR3 is built from 15 residues. The V end lost 0 bases, the J end lost 0 bases, and 12 bases lay between the germline ends. The germline V gene has CDR1 DFQATT and CDR2 SNEGSKA (reference sequence).

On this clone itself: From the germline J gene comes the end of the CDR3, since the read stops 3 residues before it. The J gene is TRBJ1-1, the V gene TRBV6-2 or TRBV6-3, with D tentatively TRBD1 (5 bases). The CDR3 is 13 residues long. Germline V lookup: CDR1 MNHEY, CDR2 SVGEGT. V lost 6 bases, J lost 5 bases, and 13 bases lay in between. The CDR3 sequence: CASSQRQSTEAFF. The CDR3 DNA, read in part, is TGTGCCAGCAGCCAAAGACAGTCAACTGAA.

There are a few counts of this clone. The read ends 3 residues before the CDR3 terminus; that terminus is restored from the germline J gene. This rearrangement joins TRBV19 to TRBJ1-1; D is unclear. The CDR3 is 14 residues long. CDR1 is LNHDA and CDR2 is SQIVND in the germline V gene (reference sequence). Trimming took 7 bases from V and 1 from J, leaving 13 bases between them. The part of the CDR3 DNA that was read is TGTGCCAGTATCCCCGGACTGAGGAACACTGAA. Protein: CASIPGLRNTE. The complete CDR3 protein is CASIPGLRNTEAFF. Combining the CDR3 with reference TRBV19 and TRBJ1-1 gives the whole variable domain DGGITQSPKYLFRKEGQNVTLSCEQNLNHDAMYWYRQDPGQGLRLIYYSQIVNDFQKGDIAEGYSVSREKKESFPLTVTSAQKNPTAFYLCASIPGLRNTEAFFGQGTRLTVV.

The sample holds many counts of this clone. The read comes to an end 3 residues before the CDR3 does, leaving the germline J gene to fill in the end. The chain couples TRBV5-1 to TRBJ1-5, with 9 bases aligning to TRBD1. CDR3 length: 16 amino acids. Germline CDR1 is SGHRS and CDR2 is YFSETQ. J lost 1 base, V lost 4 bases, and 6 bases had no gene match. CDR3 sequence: CASSPTGGASNQPQHF. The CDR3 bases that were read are TGCGCCAGCAGCCCCACAGGGGGCGCAAGCAATCAGCCC.

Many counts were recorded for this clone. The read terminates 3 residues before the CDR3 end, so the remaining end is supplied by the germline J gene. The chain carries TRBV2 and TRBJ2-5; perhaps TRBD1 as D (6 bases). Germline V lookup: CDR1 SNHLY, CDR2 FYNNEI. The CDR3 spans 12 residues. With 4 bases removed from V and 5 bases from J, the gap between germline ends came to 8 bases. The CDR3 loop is CASSGGPETQYF. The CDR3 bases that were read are TGTGCCAGCAGTGGGGGGCCGGAGACC.

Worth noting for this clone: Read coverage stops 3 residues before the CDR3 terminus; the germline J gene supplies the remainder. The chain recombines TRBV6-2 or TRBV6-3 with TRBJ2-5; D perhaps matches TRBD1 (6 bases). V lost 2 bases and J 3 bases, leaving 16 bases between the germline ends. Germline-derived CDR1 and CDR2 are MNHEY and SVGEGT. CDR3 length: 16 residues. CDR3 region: CASSYGGSLTKETQYF. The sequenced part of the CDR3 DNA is TGTGCCAGCAGTTACGGGGGCAGCCTAACTAAAGAGACC.

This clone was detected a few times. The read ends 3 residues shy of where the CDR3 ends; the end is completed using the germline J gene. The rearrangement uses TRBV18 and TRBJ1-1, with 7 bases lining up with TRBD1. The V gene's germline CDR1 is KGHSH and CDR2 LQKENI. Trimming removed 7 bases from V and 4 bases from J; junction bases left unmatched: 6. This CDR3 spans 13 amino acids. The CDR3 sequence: CASFPTGTTEAFF. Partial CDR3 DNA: TGTGCCAGCTTTCCGACAGGGACCACTGAA.

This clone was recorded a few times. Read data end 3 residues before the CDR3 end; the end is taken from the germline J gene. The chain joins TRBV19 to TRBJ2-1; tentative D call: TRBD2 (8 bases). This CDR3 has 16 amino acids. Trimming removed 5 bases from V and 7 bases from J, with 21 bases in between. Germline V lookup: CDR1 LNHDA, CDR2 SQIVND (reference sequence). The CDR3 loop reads CASSPGGGQRRNEQFF. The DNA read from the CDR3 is TGTGCCAGTAGTCCGGGGGGGGGACAGAGAAGGAATGAG.

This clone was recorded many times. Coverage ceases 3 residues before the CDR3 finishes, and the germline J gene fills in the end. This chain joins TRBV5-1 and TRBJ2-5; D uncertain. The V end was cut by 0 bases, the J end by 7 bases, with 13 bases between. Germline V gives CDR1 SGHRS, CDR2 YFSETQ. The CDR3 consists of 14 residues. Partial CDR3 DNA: TGCGCCAGCAGCTTGGATTTTGCATCGGGGACC. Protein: CASSLDFASGT. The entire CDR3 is CASSLDFASGTQYF.

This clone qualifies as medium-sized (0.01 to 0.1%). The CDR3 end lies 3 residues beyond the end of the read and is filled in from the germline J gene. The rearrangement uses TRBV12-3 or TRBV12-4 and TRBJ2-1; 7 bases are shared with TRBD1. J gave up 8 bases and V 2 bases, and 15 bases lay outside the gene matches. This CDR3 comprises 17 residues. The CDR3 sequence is CASSLSGTASTGHEQFF. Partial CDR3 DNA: TGTGCCAGCAGTTTATCCGGGACAGCGAGTACGGGGCATGAG.

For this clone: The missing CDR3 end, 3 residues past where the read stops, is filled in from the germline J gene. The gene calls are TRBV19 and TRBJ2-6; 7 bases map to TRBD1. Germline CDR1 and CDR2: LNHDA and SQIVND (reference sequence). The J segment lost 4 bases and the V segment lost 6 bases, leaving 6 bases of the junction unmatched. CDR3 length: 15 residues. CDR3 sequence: CASSRQGPGANVLTF. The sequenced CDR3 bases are TGTGCCAGTAGCAGACAGGGACCCGGGGCCAACGTC.

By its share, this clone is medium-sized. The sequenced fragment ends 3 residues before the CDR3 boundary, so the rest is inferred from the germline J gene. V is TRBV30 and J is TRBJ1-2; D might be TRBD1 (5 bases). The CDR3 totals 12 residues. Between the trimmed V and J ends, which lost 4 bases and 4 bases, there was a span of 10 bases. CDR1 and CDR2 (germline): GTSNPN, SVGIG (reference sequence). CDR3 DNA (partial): TGTGCCTGGACGGCAGGGCTCTATGGC. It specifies CAWTAGLYG. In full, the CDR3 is CAWTAGLYGYTF.

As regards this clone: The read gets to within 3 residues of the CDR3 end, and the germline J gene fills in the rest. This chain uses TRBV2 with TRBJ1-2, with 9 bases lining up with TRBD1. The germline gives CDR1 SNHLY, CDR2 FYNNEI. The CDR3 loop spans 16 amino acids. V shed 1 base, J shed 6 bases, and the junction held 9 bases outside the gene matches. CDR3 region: CASSEGTGAFYNGYTF. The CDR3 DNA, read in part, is TGTGCCAGCAGTGAAGGGACAGGGGCCTTCTATAATGGC.

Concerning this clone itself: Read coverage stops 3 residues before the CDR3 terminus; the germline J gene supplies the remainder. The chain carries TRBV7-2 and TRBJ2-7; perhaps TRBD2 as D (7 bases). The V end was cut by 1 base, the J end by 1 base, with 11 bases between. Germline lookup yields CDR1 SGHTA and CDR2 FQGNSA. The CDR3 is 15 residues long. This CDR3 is CASSLVGGRSYEQYF. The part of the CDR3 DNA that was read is TGTGCCAGCAGCTTAGTGGGGGGGCGATCCTACGAG.

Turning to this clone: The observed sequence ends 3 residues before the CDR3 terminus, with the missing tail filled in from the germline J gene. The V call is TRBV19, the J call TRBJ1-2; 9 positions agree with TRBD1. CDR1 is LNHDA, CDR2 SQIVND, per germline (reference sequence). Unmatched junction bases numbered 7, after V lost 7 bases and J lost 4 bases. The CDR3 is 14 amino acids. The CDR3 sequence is CASTPGTGIYGYTF. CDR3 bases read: TGTGCCAGTACCCCCGGGACAGGGATCTATGGC.

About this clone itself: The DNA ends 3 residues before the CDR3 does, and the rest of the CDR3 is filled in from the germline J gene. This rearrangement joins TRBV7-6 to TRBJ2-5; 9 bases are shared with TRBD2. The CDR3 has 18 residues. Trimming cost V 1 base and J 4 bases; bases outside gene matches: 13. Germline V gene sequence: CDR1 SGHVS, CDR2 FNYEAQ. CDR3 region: CASSLVSRGGGGGETQYF. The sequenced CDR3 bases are TGTGCCAGCAGCTTAGTTTCGCGGGGGGGCGGAGGGGGAGAGACC. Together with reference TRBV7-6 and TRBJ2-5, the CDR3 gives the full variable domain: GAGVSQSPRYKVTKRGQDVALRCDPISGHVSLYWYRQALGQGPEFLTYFNYEAQQDKSGLPNDRFSAERPEGSISTLTIQRTEQRDSAMYRCASSLVSRGGGGGETQYFGPGTRLLVL.